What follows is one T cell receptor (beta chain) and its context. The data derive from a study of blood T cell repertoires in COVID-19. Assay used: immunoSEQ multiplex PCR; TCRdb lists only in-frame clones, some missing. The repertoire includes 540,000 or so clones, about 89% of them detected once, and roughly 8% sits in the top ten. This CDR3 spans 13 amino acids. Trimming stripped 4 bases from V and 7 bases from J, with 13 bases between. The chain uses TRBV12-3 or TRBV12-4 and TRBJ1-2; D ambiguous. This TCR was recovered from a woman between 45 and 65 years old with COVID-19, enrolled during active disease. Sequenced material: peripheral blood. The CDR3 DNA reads TGTGCCAGCAGTTCTACAGTTAGTCGTGGCTACACCTTC. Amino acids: CASSSTVSRGYTF.